This section outlines one T cell receptor beta chain sequence together with its context. The antigen is unknown. Sequenced by immunoSEQ multiplex PCR; TCRdb stores in-frame clones only, minus some. The sample has around 150,000 clones, 85% seen once. The sample comes from a study of cytomegalovirus exposure and HLA in healthy donors. Study as a whole: In a later analysis, it was reported that the approximately 110 validation repertoires had been produced on the same platform as the 670 or so repertoires belonging to the first cohort.

The CDR3 sequence is 14 residues long. Germline loops: CDR1 LGHNT, CDR2 FRNRAP. V gave up 6 bases and J gave up 5 bases; unmatched junction bases: 7. Overall study findings and caveats: Using the classifier, cytomegalovirus status was reportedly diagnosed with high specificity and sensitivity. In vitro testing confirmed a few CMV-associated chains as specific for CMV antigens.

The receptor was derived from a man younger than 45 in good health and CMV-seropositive. The chain has TRBV12-5 and TRBJ2-5; 9 positions match TRBD2. The sample taken for sequencing was PBMCs. The CDR3 coding sequence is TGTGCTAGTGGGAGGGGACTAGCTGCTGAGACCCAGTACTTC. Encoded protein: CASGRGLAAETQYF. The variable domain in full, completed from reference TRBV12-5 and TRBJ2-5, reads DARVTQTPRHKVTEMGQEVTMRCQPILGHNTVFWYRQTMMQGLELLAYFRNRAPLDDSGMPKDRFSAEMPDATLATLKIQPSEPRDSAVYFCASGRGLAAETQYFGPGTRLLVL.